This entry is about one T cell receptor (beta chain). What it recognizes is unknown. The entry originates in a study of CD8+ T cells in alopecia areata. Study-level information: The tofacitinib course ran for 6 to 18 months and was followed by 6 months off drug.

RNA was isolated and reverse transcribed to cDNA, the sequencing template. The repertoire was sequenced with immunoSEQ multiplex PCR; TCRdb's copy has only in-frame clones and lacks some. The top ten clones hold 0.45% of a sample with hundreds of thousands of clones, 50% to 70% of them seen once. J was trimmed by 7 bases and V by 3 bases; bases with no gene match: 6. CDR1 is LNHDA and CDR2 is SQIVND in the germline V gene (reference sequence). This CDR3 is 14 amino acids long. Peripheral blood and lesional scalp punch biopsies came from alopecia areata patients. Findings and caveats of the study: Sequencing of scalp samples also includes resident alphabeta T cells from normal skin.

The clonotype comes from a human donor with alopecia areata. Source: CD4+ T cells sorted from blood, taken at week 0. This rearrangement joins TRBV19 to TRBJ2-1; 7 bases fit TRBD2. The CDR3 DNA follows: TGTGCCAGTAGTATGGGCGGGAGTTCGAATGAGCAGTTCTTC. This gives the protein CASSMGGSSNEQFF.